The next 24 T cell receptor beta chains were all read from a single sample in a study of shared clonotypes between healthy human individuals. Method: immunoSEQ multiplex PCR; TCRdb's copy keeps in-frame clones and lacks some. This table has roughly 1,500,000 clones, about 98.5% appearing once. Sample: naive CD4+ T cells sorted from blood. Subset here: CD45RA+ positively selected. Every receptor here comes from a man aged 30 to 39 in good health.

This clone was recorded only once. The chain is built from TRBV4-1 and TRBJ2-2; 7 bases map to TRBD1. Trimming took 9 bases from V and 10 from J; bases not matched to a gene: 8. The CDR3 covers 12 residues. CDR1 MGHRA and CDR2 YSYEKL come from the germline V gene. The CDR3 region is CARYRGPKELFF. CDR3 DNA sequence: TGCGCCAGGTACAGGGGACCGAAGGAGCTGTTTTTT.

CDR3 protein: CASSPTPLRLAYEQYF. DNA of the CDR3: TGCGCCAGCAGCCCCACCCCCCTTCGGCTGGCCTACGAGCAGTACTTC. The chain joins TRBV5-1 to TRBJ2-7, with D hard to call. Germline V gene data show CDR1 as SGHRS and CDR2 as YFSETQ. This CDR3 spans 16 amino acids. Trimming shortened V by 4 bases and J by 2 bases, and 19 bases separated the two germline ends.

The chain carries TRBV5-1 and TRBJ2-5; D uncertain. The V and J ends lost 0 bases and 3 bases respectively, with 15 bases between them. This CDR3 comprises 16 residues. Germline V lookup: CDR1 SGHRS, CDR2 YFSETQ. The CDR3 loop reads CASSLGRVLLKETQYF. Written as DNA, the CDR3 is TGCGCCAGCAGCTTGGGACGGGTACTCCTTAAAGAGACCCAGTACTTC.

The chain couples TRBV7-8 to TRBJ2-5; TRBD2 matches 7 bases. Germline trimming cut 0 bases from V and 5 bases from J; bases unmatched to any gene: 6. CDR3 length: 15 residues. The germline CDR1 and CDR2 sequences are SGHVS and FQNEAQ. The chain's CDR3 is CASSLARSGRETQYF. The CDR3 nucleotides read TGTGCCAGCAGCTTAGCGCGTAGCGGGCGTGAGACCCAGTACTTC.

The rearrangement uses TRBV10-2 and TRBJ2-1, with 7 nucleotides matching TRBD1. V lost 6 bases, J lost 4 bases, and 6 bases stayed unmatched. Germline V lookup: CDR1 WSHSY, CDR2 SAAADI. CDR3 length: 14 amino acids. The CDR3 DNA sequence: TGCGCCAGCAGGGGACAGCAAAAATACAATGAGCAGTTCTTC. Translation: CASRGQQKYNEQFF.

V and J are TRBV28 and TRBJ2-7, with D perhaps TRBD1 (8 bases). V lost 5 bases to trimming and J lost 5 bases, with 22 bases between them. The CDR3 covers 16 residues. In germline, CDR1 is MDHEN, CDR2 SYDVKM. This CDR3 is CASSSPLTGGADEQYF. DNA for the CDR3: TGTGCCAGCAGTAGCCCCTTAACAGGGGGGGCCGACGAGCAGTACTTC.

This rearrangement joins TRBV19 to TRBJ2-5, with 7 bases lining up with TRBD1. This CDR3 contains 16 residues. With V trimmed by 6 bases and J by 2 bases, 12 bases remained unmatched. Germline loops: CDR1 LNHDA, CDR2 SQIVND (reference sequence). In nucleotides, the CDR3 is TGTGCCAGTAGCAACAGAGGGGGCGGTGGACAAGAGACCCAGTACTTC. This encodes CASSNRGGGGQETQYF. The full variable domain, with the rest looked up from reference TRBV19 and TRBJ2-5, is DGGITQSPKYLFRKEGQNVTLSCEQNLNHDAMYWYRQDPGQGLRLIYYSQIVNDFQKGDIAEGYSVSREKKESFPLTVTSAQKNPTAFYLCASSNRGGGGQETQYFGPGTRLLVL.

This clone came up once. CDR3 amino acids: CASSDPRTGGDGYTF. CDR3 DNA sequence: TGTGCCAGCAGTGATCCCAGGACAGGGGGCGATGGCTACACCTTC. V and J are TRBV25-1 and TRBJ1-2, with TRBD1 matching over 11 bases. Trimming took 3 bases from V and 6 from J; bases not matched to a gene: 6. The CDR3 contains 15 residues. Looked up from germline, CDR1 is MGHDK and CDR2 is SYGVNS.

V gene TRBV28 combines with J gene TRBJ2-7, with D perhaps being TRBD1 or TRBD2 (5 bases each). Germline CDR1 MDHEN, CDR2 SYDVKM. The CDR3 length is 14 residues. Trimming removed 8 bases at V and 0 bases at J, with 14 bases between. CDR3 amino acids: CASGTMGPSYEQYF. CDR3 sequence (DNA): TGTGCCAGCGGGACCATGGGACCCTCCTACGAGCAGTACTTC.

The chain links TRBV28 to TRBJ1-4; tentative D call: TRBD1 (5 bases). Germline CDR1 reads MDHEN; CDR2 reads SYDVKM. This CDR3 spans 14 amino acids. Between the trimmed V and J ends, which lost 10 bases and 8 bases, there was a span of 20 bases. The DNA for the CDR3 is TGTGCCACCCAGGGAGGGGACCATACGGAAAAACTGTTTTTT. Translated, it gives CATQGGDHTEKLFF.

The V and J genes are TRBV6-1 and TRBJ1-2; 9 positions match TRBD1. The CDR3 is 14 amino acids. CDR1 is MNHNS and CDR2 is SASEGT in the germline V gene. With 7 bases clipped from V and 4 bases from J, the junction kept 7 bases outside the gene matches. DNA for the CDR3: TGTGCCAGCATCTACGGACAGGGGCTCTATGGCTACACCTTC. This gives the protein CASIYGQGLYGYTF.

Here the CDR3 reads CASKAGGRGRSTEAFF. The CDR3 DNA sequence: TGTGCCAGCAAAGCCGGTGGCAGGGGTCGGAGCACTGAAGCTTTCTTT. The V call is TRBV27, the J call TRBJ1-1; maybe TRBD1 (6 bases). The germline V and J ends were trimmed by 7 bases and 4 bases, with 22 bases remaining between them. Germline CDR1 is MNHEY and CDR2 is SMNVEV (reference sequence). The CDR3 runs 16 residues.

The genes are TRBV15 and TRBJ2-1, with D possibly being TRBD1 or TRBD2 (5 bases each). Germline loops: CDR1 LNHNV, CDR2 YYDKDF (reference sequence). Deletions cut 7 bases from V and 0 bases from J, with 16 bases between. This CDR3 is 16 amino acids long. The CDR3 DNA follows: TGTGCCACCAACCCCGGGACCACCTCCTCCTACAATGAGCAGTTCTTC. Its translation: CATNPGTTSSYNEQFF.

The V gene is TRBV28, the J gene TRBJ2-1, with D uncertain. V was trimmed by 5 bases and J by 5 bases, leaving 4 bases between them. Germline V CDR1 and CDR2: MDHEN, SYDVKM. The CDR3 is made up of 11 amino acids. The CDR3 loop reads CASSGDNEQFF. The DNA for the CDR3 is TGTGCCAGCAGTGGGGACAATGAGCAGTTCTTC.

The rearrangement uses TRBV6-5 and TRBJ1-2; TRBD1 matches at 7 bases. Trimming cost V 6 bases and J 8 bases; bases outside gene matches: 9. The CDR3 totals 13 residues. Germline V gene sequence: CDR1 MNHEY, CDR2 SVGAGI. DNA of the CDR3: TGTGCCAGCAGCCAGGGACAGTCGGGGGGCTACACCTTC. It is translated as CASSQGQSGGYTF.

The CDR3 spells CASSQYGQGKTFF. DNA of the CDR3: TGCGCCAGCAGCCAATACGGACAGGGGAAAACTTTCTTT. The chain is built from TRBV4-1 and TRBJ1-1; 9 bases line up with TRBD1. Germline V gives CDR1 MGHRA, CDR2 YSYEKL. CDR3 size: 13 residues. The V segment lost 2 bases and the J segment 12 bases; nucleotides outside the gene matches: 7.

The chain has TRBV7-8 and TRBJ2-7; 8 nucleotides align to TRBD2. The CDR3 is 15 amino acids. Looked up from germline, CDR1 is SGHVS and CDR2 is FQNEAQ. V was clipped by 3 bases and J by 7 bases; unmatched bases: 11. In DNA, the CDR3 is TGTGCCAGCAGCTTTGATCTCCGGGAGGGCCTTGAGCAGTACTTC. Amino acid sequence: CASSFDLREGLEQYF. The full variable domain, with the rest looked up from reference TRBV7-8 and TRBJ2-7, is GAGVSQSPRYKVAKRGQDVALRCDPISGHVSLFWYQQALGQGPEFLTYFQNEAQLDKSGLPSDRFFAERPEGSVSTLKIQRTQQEDSAVYLCASSFDLREGLEQYFGPGTRLTVT.

The count of this clone is one. V usage is TRBV20-1 and J usage is TRBJ1-1; the D is unclear. V was trimmed by 3 bases and J by 11 bases, leaving 13 bases between them. This CDR3 region has 11 residues. Germline V gives CDR1 DFQATT, CDR2 SNEGSKA (reference sequence). The CDR3 nucleotides are TGCAGTGCTAGCGGTACCGGGGTTGCTTTCTTT. This sequence encodes CSASGTGVAFF.

CDR3 region: CASSPPGTGLYF. The CDR3, as DNA: TGTGCCAGCTCACCACCGGGAACAGGTTTGTACTTC. The chain carries TRBV18 and TRBJ2-7, with a weak D call TRBD1 (5 bases). The CDR3 covers 12 residues. V dropped 0 bases and J dropped 12 bases, with 12 bases sitting between them. CDR1 and CDR2 (germline): KGHSH, LQKENI.

This sequence joins TRBV12-5 and TRBJ2-2; no definite D call. The CDR3 is 13 amino acids. V was clipped by 4 bases and J by 1 base, with 4 bases between them. Per germline, CDR1 LGHNT and CDR2 FRNRAP. The CDR3 sequence is CASGSLNTGELFF. The DNA for the CDR3 is TGTGCTAGTGGTTCCCTGAACACCGGGGAGCTGTTTTTT. Using reference TRBV12-5 and TRBJ2-2 for the parts outside the CDR3, the full variable domain is DARVTQTPRHKVTEMGQEVTMRCQPILGHNTVFWYRQTMMQGLELLAYFRNRAPLDDSGMPKDRFSAEMPDATLATLKIQPSEPRDSAVYFCASGSLNTGELFFGEGSRLTVL.

The CDR3: CASRSDRGPSPSGYTF. The CDR3 bases are TGTGCCAGCAGATCCGACAGGGGTCCCTCGCCCTCTGGCTACACCTTC. This chain joins TRBV27 and TRBJ1-2; 8 bases are shared with TRBD1. Germline V gene lookup returns CDR1 MNHEY and CDR2 SMNVEV (reference sequence). The CDR3 loop spans 16 amino acids. V gave up 6 bases and J gave up 7 bases; unmatched junction bases: 16.

The rearrangement joins TRBV10-3 to TRBJ2-3; 12 bases are a match to TRBD1. V trimming: 9 bases; J trimming: 6 bases; junction bases outside the gene matches: 10. The CDR3 extends over 15 amino acids. Germline loops: CDR1 ENHRY, CDR2 SYGVKD. The CDR3 sequence is CAIRPGQGARDTQYF. CDR3 coding DNA: TGTGCCATTAGGCCGGGACAGGGGGCTAGGGATACGCAGTATTTT.

V is TRBV9 and J is TRBJ2-2, with D hard to call. V lost 4 bases to trimming and J lost 6 bases, with 16 bases between them. Germline CDR1 reads SGDLS; CDR2 reads YYNGEE. The CDR3 has 15 residues. The CDR3 spells CASSPHNAGSGELFF. The CDR3 DNA reads as TGTGCCAGCAGCCCCCATAACGCAGGCTCCGGGGAGCTGTTTTTT.

The chain joins TRBV4-1 to TRBJ2-7; no firm D call. Germline CDR1 and CDR2: MGHRA and YSYEKL. V gave up 4 bases and J gave up 0 bases, with 13 bases separating them. This CDR3 has 15 residues. The CDR3 spells CASSPRAVSSYEQYF. The DNA for the CDR3 is TGCGCCAGCAGCCCAAGGGCAGTCTCCTCCTACGAGCAGTACTTC.